Below, one T cell receptor beta chain is given with its context. This entry comes from a study of molecular identifiers for immune sequencing clone quantification. TCRdb called the PCR reads again in MiXCR, with one record for every CDR3 protein. Among approximately 630,000 distinct CDR3 sequences listed, about 25% were seen once. The CDR3 consists of 16 residues. V dropped 6 bases and J dropped 4; count of bases not matched to a gene: 8. This clonotype originated in a human donor in good health. Some libraries in this study had Jurkat cell RNA spiked in. The genes are TRBV12-3 or TRBV12-4 and TRBJ2-3; 12 nucleotides match TRBD2. Input material: naive CD8+ T cells from blood, with Jurkat cell RNA spiked in. Subset defined: FACS-sorted CD8+CD4-CCR7+CD45RA+ naive T cells. The CDR3: CASSPGLAGLADTQYF. The CDR3 DNA follows: TGTGCCAGCAGCCCCGGACTAGCGGGGCTCGCAGATACGCAGTATTTT.